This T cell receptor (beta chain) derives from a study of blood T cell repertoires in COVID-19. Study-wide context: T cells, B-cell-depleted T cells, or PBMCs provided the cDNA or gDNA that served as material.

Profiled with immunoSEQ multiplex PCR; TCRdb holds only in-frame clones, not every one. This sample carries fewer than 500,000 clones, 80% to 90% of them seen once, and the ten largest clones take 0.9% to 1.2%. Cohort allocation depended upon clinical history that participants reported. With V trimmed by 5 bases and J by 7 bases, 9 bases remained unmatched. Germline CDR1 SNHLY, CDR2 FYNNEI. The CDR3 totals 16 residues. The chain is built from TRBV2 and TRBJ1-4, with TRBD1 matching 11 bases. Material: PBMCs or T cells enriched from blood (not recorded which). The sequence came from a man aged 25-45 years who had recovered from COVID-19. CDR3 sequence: CASSSGQGAFGEKLFF. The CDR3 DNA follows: TGTGCCAGCAGTTCCGGACAGGGGGCATTTGGTGAAAAACTGTTTTTT.